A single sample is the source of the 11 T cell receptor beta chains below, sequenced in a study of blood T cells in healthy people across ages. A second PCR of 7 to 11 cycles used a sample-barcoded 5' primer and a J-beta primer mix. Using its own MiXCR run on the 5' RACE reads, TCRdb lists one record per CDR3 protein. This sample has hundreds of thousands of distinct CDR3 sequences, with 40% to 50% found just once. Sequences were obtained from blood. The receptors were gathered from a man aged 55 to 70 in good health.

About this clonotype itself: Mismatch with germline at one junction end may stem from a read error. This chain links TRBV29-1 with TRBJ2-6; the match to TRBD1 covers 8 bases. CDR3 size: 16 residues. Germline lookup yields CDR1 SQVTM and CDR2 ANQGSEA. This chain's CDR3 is CSVTGTGGSGADVLTF. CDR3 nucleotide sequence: TGCAGCGTCACCGGGACAGGAGGCTCTGGGGCCGACGTCCTGACTTTC.

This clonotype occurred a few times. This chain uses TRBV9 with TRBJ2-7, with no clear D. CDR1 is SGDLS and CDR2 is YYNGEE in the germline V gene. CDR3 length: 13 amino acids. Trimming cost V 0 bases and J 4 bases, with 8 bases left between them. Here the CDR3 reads CASSVGGTYEQYF. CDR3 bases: TGTGCCAGCAGCGTAGGCGGCACATACGAGCAGTACTTC.

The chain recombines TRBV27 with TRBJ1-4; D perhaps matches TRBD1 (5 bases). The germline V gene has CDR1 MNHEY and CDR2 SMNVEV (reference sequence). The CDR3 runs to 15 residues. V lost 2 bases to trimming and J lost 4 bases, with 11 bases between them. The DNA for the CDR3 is TGTGCCAGCAGTTTAAGTCGAGGGGTTAATGAAAAACTGTTTTTT. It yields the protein CASSLSRGVNEKLFF.

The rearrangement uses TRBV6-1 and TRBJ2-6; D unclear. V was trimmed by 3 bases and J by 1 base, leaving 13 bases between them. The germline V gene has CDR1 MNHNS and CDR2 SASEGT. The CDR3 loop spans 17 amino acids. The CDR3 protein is CASSEHLFGSGANVLTF. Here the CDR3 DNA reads TGTGCCAGCAGTGAGCATCTTTTCGGGTCTGGGGCCAACGTCCTGACTTTC.

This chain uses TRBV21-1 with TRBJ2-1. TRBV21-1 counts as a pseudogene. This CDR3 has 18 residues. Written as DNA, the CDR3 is TGTGCCAGCAGCAAAGCCGGTCTGGCTCTTCGACGGTACAATGAGCAGTTCTTC. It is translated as CASSKAGLALRRYNEQFF.

This chain's CDR3 is CASSSRGSEQYF. The CDR3 DNA follows: TGTGCCAGCAGTAGCCGGGGAAGCGAGCAGTACTTC. The chain has TRBV6-6 and TRBJ2-7; TRBD2 might be the D (5 bases). The V gene lost 5 bases and the J gene lost 6 bases, with 11 bases spanning the gap. In germline, CDR1 is MNHNY, CDR2 SVGAGI (reference sequence). The CDR3 has 12 amino acids.

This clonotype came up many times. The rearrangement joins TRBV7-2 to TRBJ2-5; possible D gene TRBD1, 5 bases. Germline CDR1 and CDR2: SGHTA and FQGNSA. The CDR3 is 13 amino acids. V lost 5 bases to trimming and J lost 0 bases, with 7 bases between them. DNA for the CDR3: TGTGCCAGCAGCGTGGACAACCAAGAGACCCAGTACTTC. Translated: CASSVDNQETQYF.

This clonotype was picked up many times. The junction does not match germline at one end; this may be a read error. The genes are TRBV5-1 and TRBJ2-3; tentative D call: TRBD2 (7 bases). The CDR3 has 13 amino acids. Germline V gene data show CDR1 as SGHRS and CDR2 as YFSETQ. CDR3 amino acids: CASSLRGADTQYF. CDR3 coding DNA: TGTGCCAGCAGTTTACGGGGGGCCGATACGCAGTATTTT. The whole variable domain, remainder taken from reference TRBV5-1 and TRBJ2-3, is KAGVTQTPRYLIKTRGQQVTLSCSPISGHRSVSWYQQTPGQGLQFLFEYFSETQRNKGNFPGRFSGRQFSNSRSEMNVSTLELGDSALYLCASSLRGADTQYFGPGTRLTVL.

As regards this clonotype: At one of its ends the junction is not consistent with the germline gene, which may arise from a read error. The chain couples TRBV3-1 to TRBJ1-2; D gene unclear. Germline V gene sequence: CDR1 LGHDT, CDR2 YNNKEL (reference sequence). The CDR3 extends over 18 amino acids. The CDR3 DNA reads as TGTGTCAGCAGCCACAAGAAGCGGGTGCACGAGACGAACTATGGTTACACCTTC. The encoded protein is CVSSHKKRVHETNYGYTF.

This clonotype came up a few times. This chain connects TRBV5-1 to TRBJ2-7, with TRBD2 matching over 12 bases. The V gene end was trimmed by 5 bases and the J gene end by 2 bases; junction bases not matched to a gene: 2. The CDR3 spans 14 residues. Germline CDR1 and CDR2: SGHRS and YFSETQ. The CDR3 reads CASRGLAGTYEQYF. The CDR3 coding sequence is TGCGCCAGCAGAGGACTAGCGGGAACCTACGAGCAGTACTTC.

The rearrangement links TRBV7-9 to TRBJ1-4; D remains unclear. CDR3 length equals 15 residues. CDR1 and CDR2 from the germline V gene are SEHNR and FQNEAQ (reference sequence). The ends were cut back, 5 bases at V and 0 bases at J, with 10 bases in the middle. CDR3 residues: CASSPGLSTNEKLFF. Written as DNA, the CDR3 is TGTGCCAGCAGCCCCGGTCTCTCAACTAATGAAAAACTGTTTTTT.